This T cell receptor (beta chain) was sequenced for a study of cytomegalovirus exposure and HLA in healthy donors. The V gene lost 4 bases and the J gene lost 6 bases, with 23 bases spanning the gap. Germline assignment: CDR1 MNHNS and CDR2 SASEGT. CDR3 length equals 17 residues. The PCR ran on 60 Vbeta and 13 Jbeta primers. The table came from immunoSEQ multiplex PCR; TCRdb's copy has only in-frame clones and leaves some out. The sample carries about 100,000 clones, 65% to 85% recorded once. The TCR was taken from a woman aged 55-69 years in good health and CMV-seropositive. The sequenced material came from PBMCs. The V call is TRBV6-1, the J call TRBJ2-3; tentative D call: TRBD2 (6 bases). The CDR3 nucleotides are TGTGCCAGCAGTGGCCTAGGCAGCGGGCCAAAGGGCGATACGCAGTATTTT. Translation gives CASSGLGSGPKGDTQYF.